This entry concerns a single T cell receptor (beta chain). Its antigen is not known. The sample is drawn from a study of cytomegalovirus exposure and HLA in healthy donors. The primer mix had 60 Vbeta and 13 Jbeta primers. Only in-frame clones appear in the TCRdb table, and some are missing; sequencing was by immunoSEQ multiplex PCR. The repertoire holds about 120,000 clones, with under 80% as singletons. Trimming left V 2 bases short and J 8 bases short, with 9 bases between. Germline loops: CDR1 DFQATT, CDR2 SNEGSKA (reference sequence). This CDR3 has 11 residues. The study, taken as a whole, reports: Later examination showed HLA-associated TCR beta chains had greater clonal expansion than equally common others. An observed cluster of highly shared sequence variants was recorded as a likely sequencing artifact. TCR beta chain V- and J-gene trimming was linked, in a later analysis, to a missense variant in DCLRE1C.

This receptor was identified in a man between 60 and 75 years old in good health and CMV-seropositive. The V gene is TRBV20-1, the J gene TRBJ1-2, with D possibly being TRBD1 (5 bases). Source material: PBMCs. The DNA of the CDR3 is TGCAGTGCTAGACAGGGTTACGGCTACACCTTC. It is translated as CSARQGYGYTF.